The 18 T cell receptor beta chains presented below share a single source sample, sequenced in a study of prognosis after radiotherapy for stage I lung cancer. By two-round multiplex PCR, the TCR beta CDR3 was amplified from genomic DNA. TRBV and TRBJ genes each had their own specific primers in first-round PCR. TCRdb ran MiXCR on the multiplex PCR reads and lists one entry per CDR3 protein. Here the sample spans approximately 31,000 distinct CDR3 sequences, 40% to 50% being singletons. The specimen was PBMCs, collected before or after stereotactic body radiation therapy (not recorded which). These receptors were taken from a donor over 45 with non-small cell lung cancer.

V gene TRBV12-5 combines with J gene TRBJ2-1; 12 bases are shared with TRBD2. This CDR3 is built from 20 residues. Germline CDR1 reads LGHNT; CDR2 reads FRNRAP. V was pared by 7 bases and J by 9 bases, with 25 bases of the junction left unmatched. CDR3 DNA sequence: TGTGCTAGTGCCCCCCGCCTGGCTAGCGGGAGGGCCTTTCAATTTGGTGAGCAGTTCTTC. Encoded protein: CASAPRLASGRAFQFGEQFF.

This clonotype was seen ten or more times. The chain is built from TRBV3-1 and TRBJ2-2; D gene uncertain. The CDR3 has 14 amino acids. Deletions cut 0 bases from V and 6 bases from J, with 8 bases between. The V gene's germline CDR1 is LGHDT and CDR2 YNNKEL (reference sequence). CDR3 residues: CASSQDQTPGELFF. The CDR3 DNA sequence: TGTGCCAGCAGCCAAGATCAGACCCCCGGGGAGCTGTTTTTT.

Judged by abundance, this clonotype is medium-sized. This rearrangement joins TRBV7-8 to TRBJ2-3, with D possibly being TRBD1 (6 bases). CDR3 length equals 16 residues. V lost 1 base and J lost 1, with 12 bases in between. Germline CDR1 and CDR2: SGHVS and FQNEAQ. The CDR3 loop is CASSLGTGQRTDTQYF. The CDR3 nucleotides are TGTGCCAGCAGCTTAGGGACTGGACAGCGCACAGATACGCAGTATTTT.

Regarding this clonotype: A junction boundary mismatches the germline segment, possibly from a read error. The chain employs TRBV5-1 and TRBJ2-7; weak D call: TRBD2 (6 bases). This CDR3 region has 14 residues. In germline, CDR1 is SGHRS, CDR2 YFSETQ. CDR3 nucleotides: TGCGCCAGCATCTTGGGAGGTGGCGGAGACGAGCAGTACTTC. Protein sequence: CASILGGGGDEQYF.

On this clonotype itself: A single base is all that separates this from a far larger clone, so a read error is likely. V and J are TRBV6-2 or TRBV6-3 and TRBJ2-7, with D unclear. Looked up from germline, CDR1 is MNHEY and CDR2 is SVGEGT. CDR3 length equals 13 residues. CDR3 DNA sequence: TGTGCCATCAGTTACGAGAGCTACGACGAGCAGTACTTC. Translation: CAISYESYDEQYF.

To note about this clonotype: This sequence is one base from a far larger clone and is likely a read error. The V and J genes are TRBV28 and TRBJ2-2; 9 nucleotides line up with TRBD1. Germline V CDR1 and CDR2: MDHEN, SYDVKM. This CDR3 has 15 amino acids. Germline trimming cut 7 bases from V and 5 bases from J; bases unmatched to any gene: 8. CDR3 nucleotides: TGTGCCAGCAAGAGGACAGGGGTTTGGACCGGGGAGCTGTTTTTT. As protein: CASKRTGVWTGELFF. The full variable domain, rest sourced from reference TRBV28 and TRBJ2-2, is DVKVTQSSRYLVKRTGEKVFLECVQDMDHENMFWYRQDPGLGLRLIYFSYDVKMKEKGDIPEGYSVSREKKERFSLILESASTNQTSMYLCASKRTGVWTGELFFGEGSRLTVL.

This clonotype was counted at least ten times. DNA of the CDR3: TGCGCCAGCAGCTTCTGGAGAGCTCCAAAAGAGGAGTTCTTC. Encoded protein: CASSFWRAPKEEFF. The chain uses TRBV5-1 and TRBJ2-1; D gene ambiguous. Trimming took 2 bases from V and 14 from J, leaving 20 bases between them. The CDR3 has 14 residues. CDR1 SGHRS and CDR2 YFSETQ come from the germline V gene.

This chain links TRBV6-2 or TRBV6-3 with TRBJ1-1, with a weak D call TRBD1 (5 bases). The CDR3 length is 13 residues. V lost 9 bases and J 1 base, leaving 12 bases between the germline ends. CDR1 is MNHEY, CDR2 SVGEGT, per germline. The CDR3 coding sequence is TGTGCCAGAAGTGGGGCGGCGAACACTGAAGCTTTCTTT. Translating gives CARSGAANTEAFF.

In this sample, this clonotype turned up once. The gene calls are TRBV5-1 and TRBJ2-7; 7 bases fit TRBD2. Germline V gives CDR1 SGHRS, CDR2 YFSETQ. This CDR3 spans 13 amino acids. Losses at the gene ends were 2 bases for V and 3 bases for J; bases not matched to a gene: 2. CDR3 DNA sequence: TGCGCCAGCAGCTTAGCGGGAAACTACGAGCAGTACTTC. This gives the protein CASSLAGNYEQYF.

The rearrangement uses TRBV7-9 and TRBJ2-3; TRBD2 aligns across 14 bases. V trimming: 5 bases; J trimming: 0 bases; junction bases outside the gene matches: 10. This CDR3 region has 19 residues. The germline V gene encodes CDR1 SEHNR and CDR2 FQNEAQ (reference sequence). The CDR3 coding sequence is TGTGCCAGCAGCCTTGGACTAGCGGGAGGCTTTGCTAGCACAGATACGCAGTATTTT. This sequence encodes CASSLGLAGGFASTDTQYF.

This clonotype was seen many times. The chain's CDR3 is CASSSRGPSTDTQYF. CDR3 nucleotide sequence: TGTGCCAGCTCATCCAGGGGACCTAGCACAGATACGCAGTATTTT. This chain connects TRBV18 to TRBJ2-3; TRBD1 is a possible D gene (6 bases). V dropped 5 bases and J dropped 0 bases, with 12 bases sitting between them. From germline, CDR1 is KGHSH and CDR2 LQKENI. The CDR3 is 15 amino acids.

The table lists this clonotype with many counts. The chain has TRBV20-1 and TRBJ2-5; D unclear. Germline V gives CDR1 DFQATT, CDR2 SNEGSKA (reference sequence). V was pared by 1 base and J by 1 base, with 10 bases between. There are 14 residues in the CDR3. The CDR3 coding sequence is TGCAGTGCTAGAGTGAGAACGAGCCAAGAGACCCAGTACTTC. Its translation: CSARVRTSQETQYF.

CDR3 nucleotide sequence: TGTGCCACCAGCCCAGGGGGCATAAGGAATCAGCCCCAGCATTTT. Translating it yields CATSPGGIRNQPQHF. V usage is TRBV24-1 and J usage is TRBJ1-5; TRBD1 matches 8 bases. Looked up from germline, CDR1 is KGHDR and CDR2 is SFDVKD. The CDR3 is 15 residues long. V shed 7 bases, J shed 4 bases, and the junction held 8 bases outside the gene matches.

In its sample, this clonotype was seen many times. The chain has TRBV6-1 and TRBJ2-7, with 8 positions matching TRBD2. With V trimmed by 6 bases and J by 1 base, 8 bases remained unmatched. Germline V gives CDR1 MNHNS, CDR2 SASEGT. CDR3 length: 15 amino acids. CDR3 amino acids: CASRRLALKSYEQYF. As DNA, the CDR3 is TGTGCCAGCAGACGACTAGCGCTAAAGTCCTACGAGCAGTACTTC.

In this sample, this clonotype turned up many times. CDR3 loop: CASIKDEYNEQFF. CDR3 nucleotide sequence: TGTGCCAGCATCAAGGACGAGTACAATGAGCAGTTCTTC. V is TRBV6-2 or TRBV6-3 and J is TRBJ2-1; no definite D call. The CDR3 covers 13 residues. Trimming took off 7 bases at V and 4 bases at J, with 11 bases between the two ends. The germline V gene has CDR1 MNHEY and CDR2 SVGEGT.

Notes on this clonotype: This is likely an artifact of a read error, given a far larger clone one base away. This chain joins TRBV7-2 and TRBJ1-6; TRBD1 matches at 9 bases. This CDR3 comprises 17 residues. In germline, CDR1 is SGHTA, CDR2 FQGNSA. V gave up 2 bases and J gave up 7 bases; unmatched junction bases: 9. CDR3 sequence reads: CASSLSQGTGTNSPLHF. For the CDR3, the DNA is TGTGCCAGCAGCTTATCGCAGGGGACAGGGACCAATTCACCCCTCCACTTT.

This clonotype was found many times. The chain carries TRBV9 and TRBJ2-3, with a tentative D call TRBD2 (6 bases). Germline CDR1 reads SGDLS; CDR2 reads YYNGEE. Trimming took 0 bases from V and 5 from J, leaving 10 bases between them. The CDR3 is 14 residues long. The CDR3 DNA sequence: TGTGCCAGCAGCGTAGGGATAGCGGTAGATACGCAGTATTTT. Translating it yields CASSVGIAVDTQYF.

Of note for this clonotype: This may be a read error: a much more frequent sequence differs by one nucleotide. J is TRBJ2-5 and V is TRBV5-6, with 7 bases lining up with TRBD1. Germline CDR1 reads SGHDT; CDR2 reads YYEEEE. The CDR3 is 14 residues long. The CDR3 coding sequence is TGTGCCAGCGGCTTAGGACAGGTCCGGGTGACCCAGTACTTC. As protein: CASGLGQVRVTQYF. Looking up the rest from reference TRBV5-6 and TRBJ2-5 gives the full variable domain: DAGVTQSPTHLIKTRGQQVTLRCSPKSGHDTVSWYQQALGQGPQFIFQYYEEEERQRGNFPDRFSGHQFPNYSSELNVNALLLGDSALYLCASGLGQVRVTQYFGPGTRLLVL.